This TCR beta chain was sequenced during a study of blood T cell repertoires in COVID-19. Produced via immunoSEQ multiplex PCR; TCRdb's table is partial and in-frame only. The sample carries 18,000 or so clones, more than 70% recorded once. After removal of 0 bases from V and 1 base from J, the junction contained 9 bases not matched to a gene. Per germline, CDR1 SGDLS and CDR2 YYNGEE. The CDR3 length is 18 residues. Material: peripheral blood. This sequence originates from a man aged 40-55 years with active COVID-19. The chain employs TRBV9 and TRBJ2-3, with 9 nucleotides matching TRBD2. CDR3 in amino acids: CASSVGVSGRRGTDTQYF. The CDR3 region has the DNA TGTGCCAGCAGCGTAGGAGTGAGCGGGAGGAGGGGCACAGATACGCAGTATTTT.